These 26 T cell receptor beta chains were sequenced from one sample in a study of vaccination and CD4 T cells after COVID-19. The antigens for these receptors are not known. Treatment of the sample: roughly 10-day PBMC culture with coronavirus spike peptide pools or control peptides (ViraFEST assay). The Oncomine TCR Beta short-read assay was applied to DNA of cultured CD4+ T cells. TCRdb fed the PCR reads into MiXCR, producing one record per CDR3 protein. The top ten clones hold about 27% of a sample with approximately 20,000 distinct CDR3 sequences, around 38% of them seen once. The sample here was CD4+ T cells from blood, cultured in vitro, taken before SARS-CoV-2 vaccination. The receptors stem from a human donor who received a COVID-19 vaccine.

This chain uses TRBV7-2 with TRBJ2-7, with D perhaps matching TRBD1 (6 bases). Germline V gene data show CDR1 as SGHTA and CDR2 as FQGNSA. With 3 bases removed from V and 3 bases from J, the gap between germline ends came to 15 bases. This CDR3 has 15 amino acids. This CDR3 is CASSFPSGHNYEQYF. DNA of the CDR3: TGTGCCAGCAGCTTTCCCTCGGGACACAACTACGAGCAGTACTTC. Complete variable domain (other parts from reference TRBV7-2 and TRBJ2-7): GAGVSQSPSNKVTEKGKDVELRCDPISGHTALYWYRQSLGQGLEFLIYFQGNSAPDKSGLPSDRFSAERTGGSVSTLTIQRTQQEDSAVYLCASSFPSGHNYEQYFGPGTRLTVT.

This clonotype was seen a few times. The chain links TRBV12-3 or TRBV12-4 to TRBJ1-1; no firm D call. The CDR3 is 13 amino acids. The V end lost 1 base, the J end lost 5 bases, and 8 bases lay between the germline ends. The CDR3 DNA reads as TGTGCCAGCAGTTTAGAAAGGGTGACTGAAGCTTTCTTT. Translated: CASSLERVTEAFF.

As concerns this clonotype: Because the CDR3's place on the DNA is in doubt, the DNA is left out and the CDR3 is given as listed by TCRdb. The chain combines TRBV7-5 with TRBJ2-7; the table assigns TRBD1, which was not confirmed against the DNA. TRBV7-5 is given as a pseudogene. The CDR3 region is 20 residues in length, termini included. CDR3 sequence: CISVPEAYLEGQGVSYEQYF.

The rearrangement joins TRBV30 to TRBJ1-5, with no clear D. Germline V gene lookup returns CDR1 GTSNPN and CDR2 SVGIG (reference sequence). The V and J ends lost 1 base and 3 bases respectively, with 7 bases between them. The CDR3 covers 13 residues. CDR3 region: CAWSAGTNQPQHF. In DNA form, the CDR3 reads TGTGCCTGGAGTGCAGGCACCAATCAGCCCCAGCATTTT.

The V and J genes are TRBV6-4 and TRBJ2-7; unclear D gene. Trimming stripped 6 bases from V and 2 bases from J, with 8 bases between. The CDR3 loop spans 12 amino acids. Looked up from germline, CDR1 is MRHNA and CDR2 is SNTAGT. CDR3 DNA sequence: TGTGCCAGCAGCCGTACACCCTACGAGCAGTACTTC. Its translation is CASSRTPYEQYF.

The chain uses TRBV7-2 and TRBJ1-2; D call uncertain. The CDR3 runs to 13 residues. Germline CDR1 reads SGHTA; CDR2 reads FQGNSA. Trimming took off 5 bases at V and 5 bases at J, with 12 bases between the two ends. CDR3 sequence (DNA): TGTGCCAGCAGCCCAGACATGATTTATGGCTACACCTTC. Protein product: CASSPDMIYGYTF.

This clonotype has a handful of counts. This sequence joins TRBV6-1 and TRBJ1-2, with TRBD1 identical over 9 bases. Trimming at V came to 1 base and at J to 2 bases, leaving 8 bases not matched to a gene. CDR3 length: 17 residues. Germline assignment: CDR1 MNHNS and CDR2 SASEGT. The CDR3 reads CASSEDKGQGSNYGYTF. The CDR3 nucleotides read TGTGCCAGCAGTGAAGATAAGGGACAGGGATCCAACTATGGCTACACCTTC.

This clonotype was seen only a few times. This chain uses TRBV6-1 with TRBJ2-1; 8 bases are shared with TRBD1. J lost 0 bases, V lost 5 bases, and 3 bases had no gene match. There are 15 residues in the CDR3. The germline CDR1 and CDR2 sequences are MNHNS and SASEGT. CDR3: CASSKTGASYNEQFF. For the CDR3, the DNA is TGTGCCAGCAGTAAGACAGGGGCCTCCTACAATGAGCAGTTCTTC.

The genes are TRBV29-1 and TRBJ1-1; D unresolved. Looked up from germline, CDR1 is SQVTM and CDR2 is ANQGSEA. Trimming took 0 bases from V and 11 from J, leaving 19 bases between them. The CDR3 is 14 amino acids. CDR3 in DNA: TGCAGCGTTGAAGATCGGAGGTTTGCGTCTATGGCTTTCTTT. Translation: CSVEDRRFASMAFF.

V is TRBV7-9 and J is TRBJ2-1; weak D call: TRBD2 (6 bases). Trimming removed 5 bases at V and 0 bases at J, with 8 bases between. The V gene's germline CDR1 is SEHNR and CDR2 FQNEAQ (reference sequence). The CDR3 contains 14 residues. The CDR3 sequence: CASSAGSSYNEQFF. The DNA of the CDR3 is TGTGCCAGCAGCGCGGGGAGCTCCTACAATGAGCAGTTCTTC.

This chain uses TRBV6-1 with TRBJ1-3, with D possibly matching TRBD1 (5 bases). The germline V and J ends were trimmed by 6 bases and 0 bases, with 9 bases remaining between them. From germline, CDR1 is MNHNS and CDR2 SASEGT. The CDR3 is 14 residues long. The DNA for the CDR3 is TGTGCCAGCAGGAGGGGAGACTCTGGAAACACCATATATTTT. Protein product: CASRRGDSGNTIYF.

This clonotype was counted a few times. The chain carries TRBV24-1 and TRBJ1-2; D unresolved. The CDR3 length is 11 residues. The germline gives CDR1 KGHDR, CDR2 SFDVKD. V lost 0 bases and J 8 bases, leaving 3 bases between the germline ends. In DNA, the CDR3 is TGTGCCACCAGTGATTTGGGGGGCTACACCTTC. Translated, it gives CATSDLGGYTF.

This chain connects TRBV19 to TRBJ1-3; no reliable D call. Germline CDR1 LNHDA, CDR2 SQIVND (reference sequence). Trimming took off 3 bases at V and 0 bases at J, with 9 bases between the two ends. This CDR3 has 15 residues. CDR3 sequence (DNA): TGTGCCAGTAGTATCGGGCAGAGCTCTGGAAACACCATATATTTT. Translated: CASSIGQSSGNTIYF. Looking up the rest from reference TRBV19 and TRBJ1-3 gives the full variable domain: DGGITQSPKYLFRKEGQNVTLSCEQNLNHDAMYWYRQDPGQGLRLIYYSQIVNDFQKGDIAEGYSVSREKKESFPLTVTSAQKNPTAFYLCASSIGQSSGNTIYFGEGSWLTVV.

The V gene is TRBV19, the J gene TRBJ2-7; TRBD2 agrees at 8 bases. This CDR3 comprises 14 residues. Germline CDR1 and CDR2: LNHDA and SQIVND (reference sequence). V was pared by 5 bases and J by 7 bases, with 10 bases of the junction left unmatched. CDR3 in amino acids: CASSFSGGSEEQYF. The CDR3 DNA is TGTGCCAGTAGTTTCTCGGGGGGGTCTGAAGAGCAGTACTTC. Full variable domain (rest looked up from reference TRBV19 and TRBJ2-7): DGGITQSPKYLFRKEGQNVTLSCEQNLNHDAMYWYRQDPGQGLRLIYYSQIVNDFQKGDIAEGYSVSREKKESFPLTVTSAQKNPTAFYLCASSFSGGSEEQYFGPGTRLTVT.

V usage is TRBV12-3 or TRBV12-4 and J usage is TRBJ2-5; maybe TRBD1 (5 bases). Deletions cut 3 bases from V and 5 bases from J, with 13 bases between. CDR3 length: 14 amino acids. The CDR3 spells CASSFVSGRETQYF. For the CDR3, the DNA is TGTGCCAGCAGTTTTGTATCAGGGCGGGAGACCCAGTACTTC.

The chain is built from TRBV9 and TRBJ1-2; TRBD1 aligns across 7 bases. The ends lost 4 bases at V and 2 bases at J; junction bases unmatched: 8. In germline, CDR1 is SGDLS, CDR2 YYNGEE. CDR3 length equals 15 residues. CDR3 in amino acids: CASSISRGRNYGYTF. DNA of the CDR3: TGTGCCAGCAGCATAAGCAGGGGGAGGAACTATGGCTACACCTTC.

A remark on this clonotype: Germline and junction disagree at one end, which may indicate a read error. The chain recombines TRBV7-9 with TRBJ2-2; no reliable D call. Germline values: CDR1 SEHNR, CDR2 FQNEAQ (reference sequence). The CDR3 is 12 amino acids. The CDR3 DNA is TGTGCCAACAGCAGCATCACCGGGGAGCTGTTTTTT. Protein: CANSSITGELFF.

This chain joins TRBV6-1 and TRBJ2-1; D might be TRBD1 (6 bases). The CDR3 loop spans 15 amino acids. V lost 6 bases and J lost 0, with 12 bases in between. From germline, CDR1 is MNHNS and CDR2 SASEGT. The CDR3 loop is CASSQGSSSYNEQFF. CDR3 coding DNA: TGTGCCAGCAGCCAGGGGTCTAGCTCCTACAATGAGCAGTTCTTC.

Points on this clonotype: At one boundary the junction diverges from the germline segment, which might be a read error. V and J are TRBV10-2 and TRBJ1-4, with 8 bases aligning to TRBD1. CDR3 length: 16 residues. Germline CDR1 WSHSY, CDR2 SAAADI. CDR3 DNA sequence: TGCGCCAGCCGACAGGGGTGGACCGGAACTAATGAAAAACTGTCTTTT. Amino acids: CASRQGWTGTNEKLSF.

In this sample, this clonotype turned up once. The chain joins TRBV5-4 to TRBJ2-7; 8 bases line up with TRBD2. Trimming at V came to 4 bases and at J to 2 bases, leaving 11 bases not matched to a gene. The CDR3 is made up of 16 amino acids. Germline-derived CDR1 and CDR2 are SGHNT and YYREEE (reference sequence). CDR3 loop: CASSLSGSGTAYEQYF. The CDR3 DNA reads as TGTGCCAGCAGCCTGTCGGGTAGCGGGACTGCCTACGAGCAGTACTTC.

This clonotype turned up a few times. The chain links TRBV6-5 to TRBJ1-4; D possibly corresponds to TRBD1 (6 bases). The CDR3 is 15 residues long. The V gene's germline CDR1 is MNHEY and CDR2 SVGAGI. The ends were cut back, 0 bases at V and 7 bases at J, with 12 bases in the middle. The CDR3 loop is CASSYSGRGGEKLFF. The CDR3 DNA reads TGTGCCAGCAGTTACTCTGGCAGGGGTGGTGAAAAACTGTTTTTT.

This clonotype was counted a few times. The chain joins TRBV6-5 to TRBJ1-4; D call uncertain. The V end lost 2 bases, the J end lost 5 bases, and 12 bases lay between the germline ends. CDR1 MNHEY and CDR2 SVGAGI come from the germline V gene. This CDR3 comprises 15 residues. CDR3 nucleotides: TGTGCCAGCAGTTACGGGCTAGGGAGAAATGAAAAACTGTTTTTT. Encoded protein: CASSYGLGRNEKLFF.

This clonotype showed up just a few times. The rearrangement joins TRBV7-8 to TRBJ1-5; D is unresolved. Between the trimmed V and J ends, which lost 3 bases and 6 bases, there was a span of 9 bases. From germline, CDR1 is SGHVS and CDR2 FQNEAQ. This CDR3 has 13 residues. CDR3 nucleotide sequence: TGTGCCAGCAGCTTTGACACCCGTCAGCCCCAGCATTTT. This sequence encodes CASSFDTRQPQHF.

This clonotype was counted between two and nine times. CDR3 nucleotides: TGTGCCTGGAGTGGTGGAAGCGGGGTATACACAGATACGCAGTATTTT. It specifies CAWSGGSGVYTDTQYF. V is TRBV30 and J is TRBJ2-3; 7 positions match TRBD2. V lost 1 base, J lost 2 bases, and 9 bases stayed unmatched. CDR3 length equals 16 residues. The germline CDR1 and CDR2 sequences are GTSNPN and SVGIG (reference sequence). The whole variable domain, remainder taken from reference TRBV30 and TRBJ2-3, is SQTIHQWPATLVQPVGSPLSLECTVEGTSNPNLYWYRQAAGRGLQLLFYSVGIGQISSEVPQNLSASRPQDRQFILSSKKLLLSDSGFYLCAWSGGSGVYTDTQYFGPGTRLTVL.

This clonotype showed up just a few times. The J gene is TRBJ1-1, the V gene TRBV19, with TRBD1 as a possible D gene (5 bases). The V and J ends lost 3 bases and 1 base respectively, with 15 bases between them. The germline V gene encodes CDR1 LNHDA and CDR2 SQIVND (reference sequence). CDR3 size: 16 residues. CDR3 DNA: TGTGCCAGTAGTATGAATCTGGGACCTGCGAACACTGAAGCTTTCTTT. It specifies CASSMNLGPANTEAFF.

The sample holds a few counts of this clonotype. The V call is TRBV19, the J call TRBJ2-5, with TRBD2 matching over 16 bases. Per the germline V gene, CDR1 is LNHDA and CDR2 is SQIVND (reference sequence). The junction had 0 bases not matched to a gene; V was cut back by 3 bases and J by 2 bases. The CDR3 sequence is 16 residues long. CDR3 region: CASSMGLAGGQETQYF. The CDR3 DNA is TGTGCCAGTAGTATGGGACTAGCGGGGGGGCAAGAGACCCAGTACTTC.